The present T cell receptor (beta chain) was sequenced within a study of blood T cell repertoires in COVID-19. As for the study in general: Sample material is recorded as cDNA or gDNA derived from T cells, B-cell-depleted T cells, or PBMCs.

The assay was immunoSEQ multiplex PCR, and TCRdb's table has in-frame clones only and misses some. The table lists over 80,000 clones, approximately 85% of them singletons. From germline, CDR1 is SGHKS and CDR2 YYEKEE (reference sequence). V was cut by 4 bases and J by 7 bases, with 8 bases left in between. CDR3 length: 12 residues. The genes are TRBV5-5 and TRBJ1-4; tentative D call: TRBD1 (5 bases). The sample comprised peripheral blood. The origin of this receptor is a man between 70 and 80 years old with acute or convalescent COVID-19. The DNA for the CDR3 is TGTGCCAGCAGCCCGGGACTTGAAAAACTGTTTTTT. This sequence encodes CASSPGLEKLFF.